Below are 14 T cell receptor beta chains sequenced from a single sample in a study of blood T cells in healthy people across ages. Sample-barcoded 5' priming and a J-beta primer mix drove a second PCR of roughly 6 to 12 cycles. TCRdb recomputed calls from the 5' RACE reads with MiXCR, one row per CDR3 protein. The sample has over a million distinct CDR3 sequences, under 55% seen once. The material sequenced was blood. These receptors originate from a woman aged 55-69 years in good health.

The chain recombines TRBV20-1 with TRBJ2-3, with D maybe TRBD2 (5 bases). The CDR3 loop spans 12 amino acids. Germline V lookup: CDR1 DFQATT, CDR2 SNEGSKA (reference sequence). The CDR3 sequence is CSQEAPTDTQYF. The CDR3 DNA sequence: TGCAGCCAGGAGGCTCCCACAGATACGCAGTATTTT.

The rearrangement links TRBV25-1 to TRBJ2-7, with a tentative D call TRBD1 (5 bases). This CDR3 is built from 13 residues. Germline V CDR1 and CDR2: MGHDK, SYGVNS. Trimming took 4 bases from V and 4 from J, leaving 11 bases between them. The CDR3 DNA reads TGTGCCAGCAGTGTGGCAGGGATGTACGAGCAGTACTTC. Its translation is CASSVAGMYEQYF.

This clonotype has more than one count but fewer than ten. CDR3 sequence reads: CSVRTGIYEQYF. CDR3 DNA: TGCAGCGTCCGGACAGGGATCTACGAGCAGTACTTC. This chain joins TRBV29-1 and TRBJ2-7; TRBD1 agrees at 8 bases. The junction had 4 bases not matched to a gene; V was cut back by 6 bases and J by 3 bases. CDR1 and CDR2 (germline): SQVTM, ANQGSEA. The CDR3 has 12 amino acids.

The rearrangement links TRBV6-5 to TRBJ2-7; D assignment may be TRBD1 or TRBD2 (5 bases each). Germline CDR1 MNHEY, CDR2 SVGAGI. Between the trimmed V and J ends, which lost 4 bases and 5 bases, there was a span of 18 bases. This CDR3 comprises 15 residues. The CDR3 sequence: CASSSGRLIRNEQYF. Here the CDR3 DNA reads TGTGCCAGCAGTTCGGGGCGACTAATACGGAACGAGCAGTACTTC.

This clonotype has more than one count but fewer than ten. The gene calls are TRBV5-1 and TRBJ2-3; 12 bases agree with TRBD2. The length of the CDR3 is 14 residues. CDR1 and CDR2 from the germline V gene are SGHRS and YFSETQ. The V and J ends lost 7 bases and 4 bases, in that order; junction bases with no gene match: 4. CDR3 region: CASQTSGSADTQYF. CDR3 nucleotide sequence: TGCGCCAGCCAGACTAGCGGGAGTGCAGATACGCAGTATTTT.

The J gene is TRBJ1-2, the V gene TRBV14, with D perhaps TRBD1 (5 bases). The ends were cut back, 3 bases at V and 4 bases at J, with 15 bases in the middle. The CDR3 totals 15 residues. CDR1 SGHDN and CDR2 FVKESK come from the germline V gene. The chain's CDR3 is CASSHPPSGTYGYTF. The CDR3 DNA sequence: TGTGCCAGCAGCCACCCTCCAAGCGGGACCTATGGCTACACCTTC.

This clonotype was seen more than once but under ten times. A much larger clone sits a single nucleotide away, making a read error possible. DNA of the CDR3: TGTGCCAGCAGCCTCGGCCTAGGCTCCTACAATGAGCAGTACTTC. It codes for CASSLGLGSYNEQYF. The chain joins TRBV7-2 to TRBJ2-1; D not certain. The end of the DNA fits TRBJ2-7 better, so the J call may be wrong. The CDR3 length is 15 residues. Germline lookup yields CDR1 SGHTA and CDR2 FQGNSA.

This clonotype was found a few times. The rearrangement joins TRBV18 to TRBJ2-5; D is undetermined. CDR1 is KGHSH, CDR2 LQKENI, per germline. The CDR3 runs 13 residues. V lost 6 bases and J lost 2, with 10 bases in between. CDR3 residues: CASSPVKQETQYF. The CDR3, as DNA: TGTGCCAGCTCGCCTGTCAAACAAGAGACCCAGTACTTC. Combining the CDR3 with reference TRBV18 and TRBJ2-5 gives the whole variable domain NAGVMQNPRHLVRRRGQEARLRCSPMKGHSHVYWYRQLPEEGLKFMVYLQKENIIDESGMPKERFSAEFPKEGPSILRIQQVVRGDSAAYFCASSPVKQETQYFGPGTRLLVL.

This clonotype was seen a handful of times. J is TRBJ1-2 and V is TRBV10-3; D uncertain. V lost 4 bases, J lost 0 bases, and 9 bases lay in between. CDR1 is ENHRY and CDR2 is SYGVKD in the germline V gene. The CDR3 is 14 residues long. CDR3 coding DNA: TGTGCCATCAGTGGGCTTTCAGCTAACTATGGCTACACCTTC. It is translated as CAISGLSANYGYTF.

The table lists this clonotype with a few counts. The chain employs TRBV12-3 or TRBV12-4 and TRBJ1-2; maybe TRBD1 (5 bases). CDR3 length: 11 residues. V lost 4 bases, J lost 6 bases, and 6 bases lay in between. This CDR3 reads CASSSRDGYTF. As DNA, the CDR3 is TGTGCCAGCAGTTCCAGGGATGGCTACACCTTC.

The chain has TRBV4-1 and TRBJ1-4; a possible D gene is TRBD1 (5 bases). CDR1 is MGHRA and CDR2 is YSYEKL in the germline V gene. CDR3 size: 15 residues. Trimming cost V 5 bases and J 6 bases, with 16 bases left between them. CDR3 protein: CASSYRLVGDEKLFF. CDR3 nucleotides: TGCGCCAGCAGCTACCGTCTTGTAGGGGATGAAAAACTGTTTTTT.

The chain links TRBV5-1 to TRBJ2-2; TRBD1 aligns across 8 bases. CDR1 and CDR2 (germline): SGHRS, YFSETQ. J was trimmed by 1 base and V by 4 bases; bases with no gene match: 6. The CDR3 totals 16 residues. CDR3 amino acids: CASSKGQARNTGELFF. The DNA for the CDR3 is TGCGCCAGCAGCAAGGGACAGGCACGGAACACCGGGGAGCTGTTTTTT.

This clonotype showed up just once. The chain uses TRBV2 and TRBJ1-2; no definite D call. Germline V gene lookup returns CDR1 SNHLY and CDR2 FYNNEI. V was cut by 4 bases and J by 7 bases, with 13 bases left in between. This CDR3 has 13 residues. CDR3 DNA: TGTGCCAGCAGTGTGTGGGGTTCGCGTGGCTACACCTTC. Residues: CASSVWGSRGYTF.

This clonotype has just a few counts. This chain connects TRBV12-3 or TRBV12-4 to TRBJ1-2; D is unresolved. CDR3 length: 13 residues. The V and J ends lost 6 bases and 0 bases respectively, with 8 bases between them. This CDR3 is CASSSAPNYGYTF. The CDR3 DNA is TGTGCCAGCAGCTCAGCTCCTAACTATGGCTACACCTTC.